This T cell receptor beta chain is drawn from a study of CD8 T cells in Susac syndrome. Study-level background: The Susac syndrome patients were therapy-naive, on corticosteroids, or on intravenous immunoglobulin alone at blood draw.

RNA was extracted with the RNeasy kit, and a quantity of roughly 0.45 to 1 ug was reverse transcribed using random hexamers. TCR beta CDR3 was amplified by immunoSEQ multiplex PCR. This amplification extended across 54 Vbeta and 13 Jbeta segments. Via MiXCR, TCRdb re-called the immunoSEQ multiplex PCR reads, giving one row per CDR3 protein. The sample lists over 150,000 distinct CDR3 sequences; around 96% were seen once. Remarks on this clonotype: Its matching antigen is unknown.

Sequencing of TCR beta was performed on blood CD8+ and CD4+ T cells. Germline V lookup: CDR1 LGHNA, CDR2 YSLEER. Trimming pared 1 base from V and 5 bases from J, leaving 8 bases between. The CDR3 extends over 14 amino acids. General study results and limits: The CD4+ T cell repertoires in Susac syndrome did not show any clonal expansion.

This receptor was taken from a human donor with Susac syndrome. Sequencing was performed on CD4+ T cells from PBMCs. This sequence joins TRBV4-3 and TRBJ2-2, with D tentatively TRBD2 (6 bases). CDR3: CASSQGGVTGELFF. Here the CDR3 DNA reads TGCGCCAGCAGCCAAGGGGGGGTAACCGGGGAGCTGTTTTTT.